The entry below describes one T cell receptor (beta chain). The data are from a study of blood T cell repertoires in COVID-19. The data were produced by immunoSEQ multiplex PCR, yet TCRdb's version contains in-frame clones alone and is incomplete. The profile shows 300,000 or so clones, around nine tenths of them singletons. Germline V gives CDR1 SQVTM, CDR2 ANQGSEA. Trimming at V came to 7 bases and at J to 2 bases, leaving 10 bases not matched to a gene. The length of the CDR3 is 14 residues. Sequenced material: PBMCs or T cells enriched from blood (not recorded which). The chain joins TRBV29-1 to TRBJ2-7, with 8 nucleotides matching TRBD2. The clonotype comes from a woman aged 25 to 39 who had recovered from COVID-19. The DNA for the CDR3 is TGCAGCGGGTCCGCAGCGGGGGCCCCCTACGAGCAGTACTTC. Its protein product is CSGSAAGAPYEQYF.